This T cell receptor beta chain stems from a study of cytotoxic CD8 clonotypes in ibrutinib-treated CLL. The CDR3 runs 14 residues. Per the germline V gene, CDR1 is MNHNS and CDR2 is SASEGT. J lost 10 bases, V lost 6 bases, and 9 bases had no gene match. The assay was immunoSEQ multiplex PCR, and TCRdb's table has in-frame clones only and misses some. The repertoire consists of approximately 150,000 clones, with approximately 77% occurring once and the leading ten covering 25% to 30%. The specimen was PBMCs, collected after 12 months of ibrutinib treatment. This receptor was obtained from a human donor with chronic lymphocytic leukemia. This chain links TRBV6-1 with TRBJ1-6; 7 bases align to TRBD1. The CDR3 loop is CASREQGIGSPLHF. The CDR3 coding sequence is TGTGCCAGCAGAGAACAGGGGATCGGGTCACCCCTCCACTTT.